These 23 T cell receptor beta chains were sequenced from one sample in a study of PD-1 blockade in classical Hodgkin lymphoma. Repertoires were generated with immunoSEQ multiplex PCR, while TCRdb's copy carries only in-frame clones and drops some. Of 23,000 or so clones listed, approximately 80% were seen once; the top ten hold 6.7%. Relapse was seen in all patients after autologous stem cell transplantation, and brentuximab vedotin exposure was variable. Material: peripheral blood mononuclear cells (PBMCs), obtained at baseline. These receptors originate from a human donor with classical Hodgkin lymphoma.

The V gene is TRBV15, the J gene TRBJ1-2; 7 bases are a match to TRBD1. CDR3 size: 14 residues. V shed 3 bases, J shed 4 bases, and the junction held 5 bases outside the gene matches. CDR1 and CDR2 from the germline V gene are LNHNV and YYDKDF (reference sequence). CDR3 sequence: CATSRGQTGYGYTF. CDR3 coding DNA: TGTGCCACCAGCAGGGGACAGACGGGCTATGGCTACACCTTC.

The chain links TRBV29-1 to TRBJ2-7; the D call may be TRBD1 or TRBD2 (5 bases each). The germline V gene encodes CDR1 SQVTM and CDR2 ANQGSEA. The length of the CDR3 is 13 residues. V lost 6 bases and J lost 0, with 12 bases in between. The CDR3 loop is CSVVTGTSYEQYF. The DNA of the CDR3 is TGCAGCGTGGTAACCGGGACCTCCTACGAGCAGTACTTC.

This clone showed up just once. The V and J genes are TRBV6-1 and TRBJ1-2, with 8 bases identical to TRBD1. Trimming took 3 bases from V and 5 from J; bases not matched to a gene: 5. The CDR3 has 14 residues. In germline, CDR1 is MNHNS, CDR2 SASEGT. DNA for the CDR3: TGTGCCAGCAGTGAGAGCAGGGGGCTATATGGCTACACCTTC. Translated, it gives CASSESRGLYGYTF.

The chain combines TRBV11-2 with TRBJ2-7; TRBD2 might be the D (6 bases). Germline V gene data show CDR1 as SGHAT and CDR2 as FQNNGV. Between the trimmed V and J ends, which lost 5 bases and 1 base, there was a span of 15 bases. This CDR3 region has 15 residues. CDR3 bases: TGTGCCAGCAGCCCCATAGGGACTTTTTCCTACGAGCAGTACTTC. Protein sequence: CASSPIGTFSYEQYF.

The chain uses TRBV6-5 and TRBJ2-7, with D possibly called TRBD1 or TRBD2 (5 bases each). In germline, CDR1 is MNHEY, CDR2 SVGAGI. Deletions cut 5 bases from V and 5 bases from J, with 7 bases between. CDR3 size: 11 residues. CDR3 region: CASSRGDEQYF. As DNA, the CDR3 is TGTGCCAGCAGTCGAGGGGACGAGCAGTACTTC.

The V and J genes are TRBV29-1 and TRBJ2-1; 10 bases are a match to TRBD1. CDR1 is SQVTM, CDR2 ANQGSEA, per germline. V lost 7 bases and J lost 4; bases outside the gene matches: 7. The CDR3 spans 14 residues. The CDR3 coding sequence is TGCAGCGACCCGGGACAGGGGAAGTACAATGAGCAGTTCTTC. Residues: CSDPGQGKYNEQFF.

The chain has TRBV7-9 and TRBJ1-1; a weak D match, TRBD1 (5 bases). The CDR3 totals 17 residues. Germline assignment: CDR1 SEHNR and CDR2 FQNEAQ (reference sequence). Trimming cost V 1 base and J 2 bases, with 17 bases left between them. The CDR3 bases are TGTGCCAGCAGCTTAGGGGTCAAGAGACAGAGTAACACTGAAGCTTTCTTT. The encoded protein is CASSLGVKRQSNTEAFF.

This chain joins TRBV2 and TRBJ1-6, with D possibly being TRBD1 (5 bases). The CDR3 contains 18 residues. CDR1 and CDR2 (germline): SNHLY, FYNNEI. With 7 bases removed from V and 0 bases from J, the gap between germline ends came to 19 bases. Here the CDR3 reads CASTGVDSQSSYNSPLHF. The CDR3 coding sequence is TGTGCCAGCACGGGGGTCGACAGCCAGAGCTCCTATAATTCACCCCTCCACTTT.

This clone was seen a single time. The rearrangement links TRBV10-2 to TRBJ2-1, with 10 bases identical to TRBD2. The CDR3 totals 15 residues. Germline V gene sequence: CDR1 WSHSY, CDR2 SAAADI. After removal of 6 bases from V and 7 bases from J, the junction contained 9 bases not matched to a gene. CDR3 protein: CASRPAGGPGNEQFF. The CDR3 DNA is TGCGCCAGCAGGCCAGCGGGGGGGCCGGGGAATGAGCAGTTCTTC.

The V call is TRBV7-2, the J call TRBJ2-5; D unresolved. V lost 0 bases to trimming and J lost 9 bases, with 11 bases between them. Germline V gene lookup returns CDR1 SGHTA and CDR2 FQGNSA. The CDR3 totals 13 residues. For the CDR3, the DNA is TGTGCCAGCAGCTTAGCTACATCCGGGTCCCAGTACTTC. It is translated as CASSLATSGSQYF.

The chain joins TRBV21-1 to TRBJ1-4. TRBV21-1 is marked as a pseudogene. This CDR3 spans 15 amino acids. The CDR3 coding sequence is TGTGCCAGCAGCAATCCCTCCTATAGGGTTGAAAAACTGTTTTTT. Its protein product is CASSNPSYRVEKLFF.

The chain joins TRBV4-3 to TRBJ1-2; D possibly corresponds to TRBD1 (5 bases). The CDR3 loop spans 14 amino acids. CDR1 and CDR2 (germline): LGHNA, YSLEER. The V and J ends lost 4 bases and 5 bases respectively, with 14 bases between them. As DNA, the CDR3 is TGCGCCAGCAGCCCAGGGCATGGCCCTTATGGCTACACCTTC. Residues: CASSPGHGPYGYTF.

The chain uses TRBV4-2 and TRBJ2-3; 11 bases match TRBD2. This CDR3 has 16 amino acids. J lost 5 bases, V lost 1 base, and 5 bases had no gene match. CDR1 is LGHNA and CDR2 is YNFKEQ in the germline V gene. CDR3 residues: CASSQGLAGGLDTQYF. The CDR3 coding sequence is TGTGCCAGCAGCCAAGGTCTAGCGGGGGGACTAGATACGCAGTATTTT.

This clone appeared a few times. The chain is built from TRBV30 and TRBJ2-7; a possible D gene is TRBD2 (5 bases). Germline V lookup: CDR1 GTSNPN, CDR2 SVGIG (reference sequence). V shed 2 bases and J shed 7 bases, with 21 bases lying between them. CDR3 length equals 15 residues. The chain's CDR3 is CAWSRTRPSPGEQYF. CDR3 DNA sequence: TGTGCCTGGAGTCGCACCCGGCCCTCTCCGGGGGAGCAGTACTTC. Together with reference TRBV30 and TRBJ2-7, the CDR3 gives the full variable domain: SQTIHQWPATLVQPVGSPLSLECTVEGTSNPNLYWYRQAAGRGLQLLFYSVGIGQISSEVPQNLSASRPQDRQFILSSKKLLLSDSGFYLCAWSRTRPSPGEQYFGPGTRLTVT.

The J gene is TRBJ2-5, the V gene TRBV6-5; D gene uncertain. The CDR3 consists of 12 residues. The germline CDR1 and CDR2 sequences are MNHEY and SVGAGI. Between the trimmed V and J ends, which lost 6 bases and 5 bases, there was a span of 10 bases. CDR3 loop: CASSPRRETQYF. In DNA, the CDR3 is TGTGCCAGCAGCCCCCGAAGGGAGACCCAGTACTTC.

This clone was recorded a few times. This chain joins TRBV30 and TRBJ1-2; D possibly corresponds to TRBD1 (5 bases). Deletions cut 4 bases from V and 7 bases from J, with 13 bases between. Germline lookup yields CDR1 GTSNPN and CDR2 SVGIG (reference sequence). CDR3 length: 12 residues. The CDR3: CAWNQGQGGYTF. The CDR3 DNA sequence: TGTGCCTGGAACCAGGGTCAAGGTGGCTACACCTTC.

This clone was detected only once. V and J are TRBV5-1 and TRBJ1-4; 8 positions agree with TRBD1. The trim removed 5 bases at V and 8 bases at J, leaving 11 bases unmatched. This CDR3 has 15 amino acids. Germline lookup yields CDR1 SGHRS and CDR2 YFSETQ. This CDR3 is CASREQGVINEKLFF. In DNA form, the CDR3 reads TGCGCCAGCAGGGAACAGGGGGTAATTAACGAAAAACTGTTTTTT.

This clone came up once. CDR3 residues: CASSRPRNEQFF. CDR3 DNA sequence: TGTGCCAGCAGCCGCCCCCGCAATGAGCAGTTCTTC. The rearrangement links TRBV6-6 to TRBJ2-1; D gene unclear. This CDR3 contains 12 residues. V lost 6 bases and J lost 6, with 9 bases in between. In germline, CDR1 is MNHNY, CDR2 SVGAGI (reference sequence).

The chain is built from TRBV27 and TRBJ1-1, with a possible D match to TRBD1 (5 bases). The V gene's germline CDR1 is MNHEY and CDR2 SMNVEV (reference sequence). The CDR3 length is 14 residues. V was clipped by 2 bases and J by 4 bases, with 11 bases between them. As DNA, the CDR3 is TGTGCCAGCAGTTTACTAGGGGTGGGCACTGAAGCTTTCTTT. Its protein is CASSLLGVGTEAFF.

The chain uses TRBV7-9 and TRBJ1-4; D gene uncertain. This CDR3 has 17 residues. CDR1 is SEHNR, CDR2 FQNEAQ, per germline (reference sequence). V was pared by 1 base and J by 6 bases, with 18 bases between. The DNA of the CDR3 is TGTGCCAGCAGCTTAGACCTTCGGGCGGACCCCTATGAAAAACTGTTTTTT. It is translated as CASSLDLRADPYEKLFF.

The genes are TRBV2 and TRBJ2-3; 9 bases fit TRBD2. J gave up 1 base and V 2 bases, and 7 bases lay outside the gene matches. The CDR3 spans 17 residues. From germline, CDR1 is SNHLY and CDR2 FYNNEI. CDR3 residues: CASSEWISGGGTDTQYF. The CDR3 DNA reads as TGTGCCAGCAGTGAATGGATTAGCGGGGGCGGCACAGATACGCAGTATTTT.

This clone was observed a few times. The chain has TRBV7-8 and TRBJ1-2; D gene uncertain. V was pared by 5 bases and J by 7 bases, with 26 bases between. This CDR3 spans 17 amino acids. The germline CDR1 and CDR2 sequences are SGHVS and FQNEAQ. The DNA of the CDR3 is TGTGCCAGCAGCCCCCAATCAAGGGCGCCCACCCGGGGTGGCTACACCTTC. Translated: CASSPQSRAPTRGGYTF.

This chain uses TRBV6-1 with TRBJ1-1; the D gene is possibly TRBD1 (5 bases). The germline V gene has CDR1 MNHNS and CDR2 SASEGT. The V gene lost 5 bases and the J gene lost 8 bases, with 18 bases spanning the gap. The CDR3 has 14 residues. CDR3 nucleotides: TGTGCCAGCAGTCCCACTACCCTTAGGGGAGAAGCTTTCTTT. Its translation is CASSPTTLRGEAFF.